These 17 T cell receptor beta chains share one sample of origin, sequenced in a study of shared clonotypes between healthy human individuals. Using immunoSEQ multiplex PCR, the repertoire was profiled, and TCRdb retains in-frame clones only, with some absent. The table has about 1 million clones, more than 75% seen once. Sequencing input: memory CD4+ T cells from PBMCs. Subset reported: CD45RA-negative fraction. Receptor source: a man between 18 and 29 years old in good health. Some clones in this sample may be carry-over from other donors' samples.

The rearrangement links TRBV13 to TRBJ2-3; unclear D gene. V was shortened by 5 bases and J by 7 bases, with 10 bases between the two germline ends. The CDR3 consists of 12 residues. The germline CDR1 and CDR2 sequences are PRHDT and FYEKMQ (reference sequence). The CDR3 sequence: CASSPRRNTQYF. The CDR3 DNA reads TGTGCCAGCAGCCCGCGGCGGAATACGCAGTATTTT.

The rearrangement uses TRBV6-5 and TRBJ2-5, with 8 bases aligning to TRBD2. In germline, CDR1 is MNHEY, CDR2 SVGAGI. This CDR3 comprises 13 residues. Trimming at V came to 11 bases and at J to 3 bases, leaving 8 bases not matched to a gene. For the CDR3, the DNA is TGTGCCCATGCGGGGGGAAGGGAAGAGACCCAGTACTTC. It specifies CAHAGGREETQYF.

The V gene is TRBV5-1, the J gene TRBJ2-3, with TRBD2 matching over 8 bases. Trimming removed 2 bases from V and 3 bases from J; junction bases left unmatched: 2. Per the germline V gene, CDR1 is SGHRS and CDR2 is YFSETQ. This CDR3 contains 14 residues. CDR3 protein: CASSLLAETDTQYF. CDR3 in DNA: TGCGCCAGCAGCTTACTAGCGGAAACAGATACGCAGTATTTT.

The rearrangement uses TRBV6-5 and TRBJ1-1; D is unresolved. The CDR3 is 14 residues long. The ends were cut back, 6 bases at V and 5 bases at J, with 16 bases in the middle. The V gene's germline CDR1 is MNHEY and CDR2 SVGAGI. In DNA, the CDR3 is TGTGCCAGCAGACCCGAGAGAGGAGGGACTGAAGCTTTCTTT. Protein product: CASRPERGGTEAFF.

DNA for the CDR3: TGTGCCATTACCGGGACAGGAGCCTACGAGCAGTACTTC. It codes for CAITGTGAYEQYF. The J gene is TRBJ2-7, the V gene TRBV10-3; TRBD1 aligns across 8 bases. V dropped 9 bases and J dropped 2; count of bases not matched to a gene: 6. Germline V CDR1 and CDR2: ENHRY, SYGVKD. CDR3 length: 13 amino acids.

This clone has just a few counts. This chain connects TRBV4-1 to TRBJ2-1; 7 nucleotides match TRBD1. Trimming took 2 bases from V and 8 from J; bases not matched to a gene: 3. Germline V lookup: CDR1 MGHRA, CDR2 YSYEKL. This CDR3 spans 13 amino acids. CDR3 coding DNA: TGCGCCAGCAGCCAAAGACAGGGAGATGAGCAGTTCTTC. Translation gives CASSQRQGDEQFF.

This clone was recorded a few times. The V gene is TRBV7-2, the J gene TRBJ2-3, with 8 nucleotides matching TRBD2. V lost 5 bases and J lost 2; bases outside the gene matches: 6. CDR3 length: 15 amino acids. The germline V gene encodes CDR1 SGHTA and CDR2 FQGNSA. The CDR3 region has the DNA TGTGCCAGCAGCCCGGTAGCGGGAAACACAGATACGCAGTATTTT. Residues: CASSPVAGNTDTQYF.

The V call is TRBV11-2, the J call TRBJ2-1; D not certain. This CDR3 comprises 14 residues. In germline, CDR1 is SGHAT, CDR2 FQNNGV. The V and J ends lost 7 bases and 8 bases respectively, with 18 bases between them. In nucleotides, the CDR3 is TGTGCCAGCAACCCTTTGGCTACCATGCATGAGCAGTTCTTC. Its protein product is CASNPLATMHEQFF. Drawing the rest from reference TRBV11-2 and TRBJ2-1, the complete variable domain is EAGVAQSPRYKIIEKRQSVAFWCNPISGHATLYWYQQILGQGPKLLIQFQNNGVVDDSQLPKDRFSAERLKGVDSTLKIQPAKLEDSAVYLCASNPLATMHEQFFGPGTRLTVL.

The chain uses TRBV7-3 and TRBJ1-2; 11 bases are shared with TRBD1. CDR1 is SGHTA and CDR2 is FQGTGA in the germline V gene. With V trimmed by 0 bases and J by 8 bases, 5 bases remained unmatched. This CDR3 has 15 residues. CDR3 DNA: TGTGCCAGCAGCTTAACGCCAGGACAGGGGGCCGGCTACACCTTC. This gives the protein CASSLTPGQGAGYTF.

The chain couples TRBV23-1 to TRBJ1-1; a possible D gene is TRBD1 (5 bases). TRBV23-1 is an ORF, with its function uncertain. V lost 7 bases and J lost 4, with 25 bases in between. CDR3 length: 17 residues. CDR3 coding DNA: TGCGCCAGCAATCCGAACCGGGACCGCCCGTTTAGCACTGAAGCTTTCTTT. Its protein is CASNPNRDRPFSTEAFF.

This clone appeared once. This chain connects TRBV11-3 to TRBJ2-1, with 8 bases fitting TRBD2. CDR1 and CDR2 (germline): SGHNT, YENEEA. J was trimmed by 0 bases and V by 5 bases; bases with no gene match: 3. The CDR3 is 15 residues long. Here the CDR3 reads CASSASGGSYNEQFF. The CDR3 DNA reads TGTGCCAGCAGCGCGAGCGGGGGCTCCTACAATGAGCAGTTCTTC.

J is TRBJ2-5 and V is TRBV5-1, with unresolved D. Germline assignment: CDR1 SGHRS and CDR2 YFSETQ. CDR3 length: 12 amino acids. V was trimmed by 2 bases and J by 5 bases, leaving 7 bases between them. CDR3 coding DNA: TGCGCCAGCAGCTTCGGTATCGAGACCCAGTACTTC. It translates to CASSFGIETQYF.

This chain links TRBV18 with TRBJ2-7; perhaps D is TRBD1 or TRBD2 (6 bases each). Trimming took 8 bases from V and 2 from J, leaving 10 bases between them. The CDR3 consists of 12 residues. Germline CDR1 KGHSH, CDR2 LQKENI. The CDR3 protein is CASRGTPYEQYF. CDR3 nucleotides: TGTGCCAGCCGCGGGACACCCTACGAGCAGTACTTC.

With regard to this clone: Other DNA variants within this sample encode the same CDR3. This chain links TRBV7-9 with TRBJ1-2, with TRBD1 identical over 11 bases. From germline, CDR1 is SEHNR and CDR2 FQNEAQ (reference sequence). V was clipped by 0 bases and J by 4 bases; unmatched bases: 1. The length of the CDR3 is 15 residues. Here the CDR3 reads CASSLAGTGGYGYTF. DNA of the CDR3: TGTGCCAGCAGCTTAGCAGGGACAGGGGGCTATGGCTACACCTTC.

The rearrangement uses TRBV21-1 and TRBJ2-7; TRBD2, the D gene given by the table, was not confirmed from the DNA. TRBV21-1 has pseudogene status. The CDR3 is 17 residues long. CDR3 DNA: TGTGCCAGCAGCGCCCGTACTAGCGGGGGGGGAAGCTACGAGCAGTACTTC. It is translated as CASSARTSGGGSYEQYF.

The rearrangement joins TRBV4-1 to TRBJ1-2; 8 bases are shared with TRBD1. Germline trimming cut 4 bases from V and 2 bases from J; bases unmatched to any gene: 6. The CDR3 covers 15 residues. Germline V gives CDR1 MGHRA, CDR2 YSYEKL. The CDR3 region is CASSLQGQGNYGYTF. The CDR3 DNA reads TGCGCCAGCAGCCTCCAAGGACAGGGAAACTATGGCTACACCTTC.

A remark on this clone: This could be a read error, since a much larger clone is one nucleotide away. At the DNA level, this CDR3 is encoded by other sequences in the same sample as well. V is TRBV25-1 and J is TRBJ1-2; no firm D call. The CDR3 consists of 11 residues. The V end lost 2 bases, the J end lost 2 bases, and 0 bases lay between the germline ends. CDR1 and CDR2 (germline): MGHDK, SYGVNS. The CDR3 sequence: CASSENYGYTF. CDR3 in DNA: TGTGCCAGCAGTGAAAACTATGGCTACACCTTC.